These 32 T cell receptor beta chains originate from one sample sequenced in a study of type 1 regulatory T cells. Which antigens these TCRs recognize remains unknown. Each CDR3 protein gets one entry after TCRdb re-called the reads with MiXCR. The table includes fewer than 80,000 distinct CDR3 sequences, roughly 20% detected once. The study, taken as a whole, reports: Tr1 cells had a more restricted TCR repertoire than non-Tr1 cells.

The sequenced sample was cultured type 1 regulatory T (Tr1) cells, either the whole culture or a sorted fraction (not recorded which). The receptors originated from a human donor in good health.

The chain couples TRBV5-6 to TRBJ2-2, with TRBD2 matching 12 bases. The CDR3 is made up of 17 amino acids. CDR1 and CDR2 from the germline V gene are SGHDT and YYEEEE. V was pared by 0 bases and J by 3 bases, with 3 bases of the junction left unmatched. CDR3 DNA: TGTGCCAGCAGCTTGGAGCTAGCGGGAGGGTACACCGGGGAGCTGTTTTTT. This translates into CASSLELAGGYTGELFF.

This clonotype was seen a few times. The chain links TRBV18 to TRBJ2-7; 8 bases map to TRBD2. Germline trimming cut 9 bases from V and 5 bases from J; bases unmatched to any gene: 12. Germline V gives CDR1 KGHSH, CDR2 LQKENI. CDR3 length: 14 residues. The CDR3 DNA reads TGTGCCAGTTCTCAGAGCGGGGGTAACCACGAGCAGTACTTC. It specifies CASSQSGGNHEQYF. Complete variable domain (other parts from reference TRBV18 and TRBJ2-7): NAGVMQNPRHLVRRRGQEARLRCSPMKGHSHVYWYRQLPEEGLKFMVYLQKENIIDESGMPKERFSAEFPKEGPSILRIQQVVRGDSAAYFCASSQSGGNHEQYFGPGTRLTVT.

There are a few counts of this clonotype. The chain uses TRBV5-4 and TRBJ2-1; TRBD2 aligns across 8 bases. There are 14 residues in the CDR3. Trimming cost V 4 bases and J 10 bases; bases outside gene matches: 10. The V gene's germline CDR1 is SGHNT and CDR2 YYREEE (reference sequence). In DNA form, the CDR3 reads TGTGCCAGCAGCCAACTCTTAGGCGGGAGGGAGCAGTTCTTC. It encodes CASSQLLGGREQFF. Together with reference TRBV5-4 and TRBJ2-1, the CDR3 gives the full variable domain: ETGVTQSPTHLIKTRGQQVTLRCSSQSGHNTVSWYQQALGQGPQFIFQYYREEENGRGNFPPRFSGLQFPNYSSELNVNALELDDSALYLCASSQLLGGREQFFGPGTRLTVL.

The V gene is TRBV28, the J gene TRBJ1-5; a possible D gene is TRBD1 (5 bases). Germline V lookup: CDR1 MDHEN, CDR2 SYDVKM. V was shortened by 8 bases and J by 1 base, with 9 bases between the two germline ends. This CDR3 comprises 13 residues. This chain's CDR3 is CASGRDSNQPQHF. CDR3 nucleotide sequence: TGTGCCAGCGGCCGGGACAGCAATCAGCCCCAGCATTTT.

The chain joins TRBV7-2 to TRBJ2-7, with 9 nucleotides matching TRBD2. Germline CDR1 and CDR2: SGHTA and FQGNSA. The CDR3 has 15 residues. Losses at the gene ends were 3 bases for V and 7 bases for J; bases not matched to a gene: 10. CDR3 sequence (DNA): TGTGCCAGCAGCTTCCCAATAGCGGGAGTCGAAGAGCAGTACTTC. It translates to CASSFPIAGVEEQYF.

This clonotype was picked up a small number of times. The chain has TRBV20-1 and TRBJ2-3; 9 bases agree with TRBD2. CDR1 and CDR2 from the germline V gene are DFQATT and SNEGSKA (reference sequence). The CDR3 runs to 16 residues. For the CDR3, the DNA is TGCGGAACTACGCGGGGGGCTAGCGGGGCCACAGATACGCAGTATTTT. This sequence encodes CGTTRGASGATDTQYF.

This chain joins TRBV25-1 and TRBJ2-7; 12 bases map to TRBD2. Per germline, CDR1 MGHDK and CDR2 SYGVNS. This CDR3 contains 14 residues. The V gene end was trimmed by 8 bases and the J gene end by 3 bases; junction bases not matched to a gene: 5. CDR3 residues: CASAGTSGYYEQYF. CDR3 bases: TGTGCCAGCGCCGGGACTAGCGGGTACTACGAGCAGTACTTC.

The chain uses TRBV12-3 or TRBV12-4 and TRBJ2-2; D gene uncertain. V was shortened by 5 bases and J by 5 bases, with 9 bases between the two germline ends. The CDR3 is 13 amino acids. CDR3 DNA: TGTGCCAGCAGTCCCGGCAATACCGGGGAGCTGTTTTTT. This codes for CASSPGNTGELFF.

The rearrangement uses TRBV6-5 and TRBJ2-3; D is undetermined. Germline values: CDR1 MNHEY, CDR2 SVGAGI. V was clipped by 4 bases and J by 6 bases, with 11 bases between them. The CDR3 has 13 residues. Here the CDR3 reads CASSLVFSDTQYF. CDR3 bases: TGTGCCAGCAGTTTGGTGTTCTCGGATACGCAGTATTTT.

The chain employs TRBV12-3 or TRBV12-4 and TRBJ2-1; 8 bases map to TRBD2. V shed 4 bases and J 3 bases; nucleotides not matched to a gene: 2. The length of the CDR3 is 14 residues. The CDR3 reads CASSSTSGYNEQFF. The DNA for the CDR3 is TGTGCCAGCAGTTCTACTAGCGGCTACAATGAGCAGTTCTTC.

The chain joins TRBV20-1 to TRBJ1-1; 12 nucleotides agree with TRBD1. The CDR3 loop spans 16 amino acids. Germline CDR1 DFQATT, CDR2 SNEGSKA (reference sequence). V shed 6 bases and J 4 bases; nucleotides not matched to a gene: 12. CDR3 DNA sequence: TGCAGTGCAACCGGGACAGGGGGCGCATATGGCACTGAAGCTTTCTTT. Its protein product is CSATGTGGAYGTEAFF.

This clonotype turned up a few times. V and J are TRBV5-1 and TRBJ1-6, with 10 bases aligning to TRBD1. J gave up 9 bases and V 4 bases, and 7 bases lay outside the gene matches. CDR3 length: 15 residues. Germline CDR1 SGHRS, CDR2 YFSETQ. The CDR3 spells CASSPLRQGASPLHF. The CDR3 coding sequence is TGCGCCAGCAGCCCGCTCCGACAGGGGGCTTCACCCCTCCACTTT.

The gene calls are TRBV6-5 and TRBJ2-3; D possibly corresponds to TRBD2 (5 bases). CDR1 and CDR2 from the germline V gene are MNHEY and SVGAGI. Deletions cut 10 bases from V and 10 bases from J, with 12 bases between. The CDR3 has 10 amino acids. This CDR3 reads CATGSVSQYF. CDR3 sequence (DNA): TGTGCCACGGGATCGGTATCGCAGTATTTT.

The genes are TRBV7-2 and TRBJ2-5, with D perhaps TRBD2 (5 bases). V gave up 8 bases and J gave up 5 bases, with 18 bases separating them. CDR1 is SGHTA, CDR2 FQGNSA, per germline. CDR3 length: 14 amino acids. In nucleotides, the CDR3 is TGTGCCAGCGCCATTGGAGGTACCGCCGAGACCCAGTACTTC. It yields the protein CASAIGGTAETQYF.

This clonotype was recorded a few times. J is TRBJ2-5 and V is TRBV12-3 or TRBV12-4; 11 bases are a match to TRBD2. This CDR3 comprises 14 residues. Trimming at V came to 6 bases and at J to 5 bases, leaving 5 bases not matched to a gene. Here the CDR3 DNA reads TGTGCCAGCAGACCGGGGACTAGCGGCGAGACCCAGTACTTC. Amino acids: CASRPGTSGETQYF.

This clonotype has a count of ten or more. V and J are TRBV27 and TRBJ2-7; TRBD2 matches 14 bases. This CDR3 region has 15 residues. The junction had 9 bases not matched to a gene; V was cut back by 8 bases and J by 6 bases. Germline V gene sequence: CDR1 MNHEY, CDR2 SMNVEV (reference sequence). The CDR3 sequence: CASWPGLAGVREQYF. In nucleotides, the CDR3 is TGTGCCAGCTGGCCGGGACTAGCGGGAGTTCGCGAGCAGTACTTC.

The chain recombines TRBV29-1 with TRBJ1-1, with a weak D call TRBD1 (6 bases). Germline values: CDR1 SQVTM, CDR2 ANQGSEA. The CDR3 is made up of 13 amino acids. The V and J ends lost 6 bases and 4 bases respectively, with 15 bases between them. Written as DNA, the CDR3 is TGCAGCGTCGCGAGGGGGGAGAGCACTGAAGCTTTCTTT. As protein: CSVARGESTEAFF.

The chain employs TRBV20-1 and TRBJ1-1; 9 bases are a match to TRBD1. The CDR3 totals 14 residues. CDR1 is DFQATT and CDR2 is SNEGSKA in the germline V gene (reference sequence). With 0 bases clipped from V and 11 bases from J, the junction kept 10 bases outside the gene matches. The CDR3 spells CSARDRGTGPSAFF. The CDR3 nucleotides are TGCAGTGCTAGAGATCGGGGGACAGGGCCCTCGGCTTTCTTT.

This clonotype turned up a few times. The chain uses TRBV6-5 and TRBJ1-4; D is unresolved. Looked up from germline, CDR1 is MNHEY and CDR2 is SVGAGI. The CDR3 is 11 amino acids. Trimming stripped 4 bases from V and 5 bases from J, with 2 bases between. CDR3 DNA sequence: TGTGCCAGCAGTTCGAATGAAAAACTGTTTTTT. It specifies CASSSNEKLFF.

The chain has TRBV5-1 and TRBJ2-2; no firm D call. V lost 1 base to trimming and J lost 4 bases, with 5 bases between them. Germline CDR1 and CDR2: SGHRS and YFSETQ. The length of the CDR3 is 13 residues. The CDR3 DNA is TGCGCCAGCAGCTTGAATCCCACCGGGGAGCTGTTTTTT. Residues: CASSLNPTGELFF. The full variable domain, in which reference TRBV5-1 and TRBJ2-2 provide the parts outside the CDR3, is KAGVTQTPRYLIKTRGQQVTLSCSPISGHRSVSWYQQTPGQGLQFLFEYFSETQRNKGNFPGRFSGRQFSNSRSEMNVSTLELGDSALYLCASSLNPTGELFFGEGSRLTVL.

In its sample, this clonotype was seen a few times. The chain carries TRBV29-1 and TRBJ2-3, with a weak D call TRBD2 (6 bases). With 3 bases removed from V and 6 bases from J, the gap between germline ends came to 13 bases. CDR1 is SQVTM, CDR2 ANQGSEA, per germline. This CDR3 is built from 13 residues. Written as DNA, the CDR3 is TGCAGCGTTGACCTAGCGCGTGCGGATACGCAGTATTTT. This sequence encodes CSVDLARADTQYF.

This clonotype was found a few times. The V gene is TRBV20-1, the J gene TRBJ2-7; D is unclear. Trimming pared 3 bases from V and 2 bases from J, leaving 5 bases between. Germline-derived CDR1 and CDR2 are DFQATT and SNEGSKA (reference sequence). The CDR3 totals 11 residues. The CDR3 is CSARRTYEQYF. The CDR3 DNA is TGCAGTGCTAGGCGGACCTACGAGCAGTACTTC.

This clonotype came up a few times. The rearrangement uses TRBV25-1 and TRBJ1-1, with D maybe TRBD1 (6 bases). The germline gives CDR1 MGHDK, CDR2 SYGVNS. CDR3 size: 14 residues. Trimming removed 5 bases at V and 0 bases at J, with 10 bases between. The DNA for the CDR3 is TGTGCCAGCAGTAAGGGACAACTGAACACTGAAGCTTTCTTT. Protein product: CASSKGQLNTEAFF.

At least ten counts were recorded for this clonotype. The V gene is TRBV5-1, the J gene TRBJ2-7; a weak D match, TRBD1 (6 bases). V lost 0 bases and J 6 bases, leaving 13 bases between the germline ends. Germline loops: CDR1 SGHRS, CDR2 YFSETQ. The CDR3 is made up of 14 amino acids. In nucleotides, the CDR3 is TGCGCCAGCAGCTTGGAGGTAGGGGGATTCGAGCAGTACTTC. Its translation is CASSLEVGGFEQYF.

A note on this clonotype: The junction departs from the called germline gene at one end, perhaps through a read error. The J gene is TRBJ2-3, the V gene TRBV5-4; D assignment may be TRBD1 or TRBD2 (6 bases each). CDR1 is SGHNT, CDR2 YYREEE, per germline (reference sequence). This CDR3 comprises 16 residues. For the CDR3, the DNA is TGTGCCAGCAGTCGGGGGCCGACGGTTCGCACGGATACGCAGTATTTT. Encoded protein: CASSRGPTVRTDTQYF.

J is TRBJ2-1 and V is TRBV5-1; possible D gene TRBD1, 6 bases. Germline values: CDR1 SGHRS, CDR2 YFSETQ. With 5 bases removed from V and 4 bases from J, the gap between germline ends came to 28 bases. The CDR3 extends over 19 amino acids. The CDR3 DNA is TGCGCCAGCAGTAACCGGGACACAAATCCGGGACCAACGTACAATGAGCAGTTCTTC. Residues: CASSNRDTNPGPTYNEQFF.

Only a few counts were recorded for this clonotype. The J gene is TRBJ1-4, the V gene TRBV18, with a weak D call TRBD1 (5 bases). This CDR3 contains 16 residues. V was trimmed by 1 base and J by 8 bases, leaving 17 bases between them. Per the germline V gene, CDR1 is KGHSH and CDR2 is LQKENI. The CDR3 region is CASSPLYGGRGEKLFF. CDR3 bases: TGTGCCAGCTCACCACTCTATGGCGGCCGGGGCGAAAAACTGTTTTTT.

J is TRBJ2-5 and V is TRBV7-2; TRBD2 matches 7 bases. Trimming at V came to 3 bases and at J to 2 bases, leaving 6 bases not matched to a gene. This CDR3 spans 15 amino acids. The V gene's germline CDR1 is SGHTA and CDR2 FQGNSA. The CDR3 nucleotides read TGTGCCAGCAGCTTGTATAGCGGGCAACAAGAGACCCAGTACTTC. This codes for CASSLYSGQQETQYF.

This clonotype was detected only a few times. V is TRBV12-3 or TRBV12-4 and J is TRBJ1-2; no reliable D call. Trimming cost V 2 bases and J 3 bases, with 10 bases left between them. The CDR3 is 14 amino acids. CDR3 sequence: CASSLFVADYGYTF. The CDR3 nucleotides read TGTGCCAGCAGTTTATTCGTGGCCGACTATGGCTACACCTTC.

This sequence joins TRBV12-3 or TRBV12-4 and TRBJ1-6; D is unclear. V was cut by 6 bases and J by 8 bases, with 8 bases left in between. The CDR3 length is 12 residues. The CDR3 sequence: CASRKRDSPLHF. The CDR3 DNA follows: TGTGCCAGCAGAAAAAGGGATTCACCCCTCCACTTT.

This sequence joins TRBV16 and TRBJ1-1; the D is unclear. Germline CDR1 KGHSY, CDR2 FQNENV. This CDR3 has 13 amino acids. V shed 2 bases and J shed 1 base, with 5 bases lying between them. CDR3 bases: TGTGCCAGCAGCCAACAACCGAACACTGAAGCTTTCTTT. Protein product: CASSQQPNTEAFF.

The chain carries TRBV4-1 and TRBJ2-2; no firm D call. V was trimmed by 1 base and J by 5 bases, leaving 5 bases between them. The CDR3 loop spans 13 amino acids. Germline CDR1 and CDR2: MGHRA and YSYEKL. This CDR3 is CASSQVATGELFF. The DNA for the CDR3 is TGCGCCAGCAGCCAAGTGGCAACCGGGGAGCTGTTTTTT.